The 9 T cell receptor beta chains below all came from one sample that was sequenced in a study of blood T cell repertoires in COVID-19. Libraries were prepared by immunoSEQ multiplex PCR; TCRdb keeps only in-frame clonotypes and omits some of them. The sample yields 150,000 to 200,000 clones, roughly 87% seen once. What was sequenced was peripheral blood. Every receptor here comes from a woman aged 45 to 65 with acute or convalescent COVID-19.

This clone appeared a single time. This CDR3 reads CASGSTSDNEQFF. CDR3 coding DNA: TGTGCCAGCGGTTCGACTAGTGACAATGAGCAGTTCTTC. The chain couples TRBV6-6 to TRBJ2-1; weak D call: TRBD2 (6 bases). Trimming took off 8 bases at V and 5 bases at J, with 13 bases between the two ends. The CDR3 is 13 residues long. The germline V gene encodes CDR1 MNHNY and CDR2 SVGAGI (reference sequence).

This clone appeared once. V gene TRBV7-6 combines with J gene TRBJ2-7; 15 bases match TRBD2. The J segment lost 8 bases and the V segment lost 1 base, leaving 9 bases of the junction unmatched. CDR1 SGHVS and CDR2 FNYEAQ come from the germline V gene. CDR3 length: 17 amino acids. This CDR3 reads CASSLGGLAGGPVKQYF. The CDR3 DNA sequence: TGTGCCAGCAGCTTAGGAGGACTAGCGGGAGGGCCTGTGAAGCAGTACTTC.

This clone has only a few counts. The chain is built from TRBV6-5 and TRBJ1-2, with TRBD1 matching 7 bases. The V and J ends lost 5 bases and 2 bases, in that order; junction bases with no gene match: 5. Looked up from germline, CDR1 is MNHEY and CDR2 is SVGAGI. CDR3 length equals 14 residues. CDR3 coding DNA: TGTGCCAGCAGTACAGGACAGGCGAACTATGGCTACACCTTC. It encodes CASSTGQANYGYTF.

The chain carries TRBV7-2 and TRBJ1-4; tentatively, D is TRBD1 (5 bases). CDR3 length equals 15 residues. The ends were cut back, 0 bases at V and 3 bases at J, with 8 bases in the middle. In germline, CDR1 is SGHTA, CDR2 FQGNSA. This chain's CDR3 is CASSLAKTANEKLFF. The DNA of the CDR3 is TGTGCCAGCAGCTTAGCTAAGACAGCTAATGAAAAACTGTTTTTT.

The chain joins TRBV7-9 to TRBJ2-3; D not certain. This CDR3 contains 15 residues. The germline V gene has CDR1 SEHNR and CDR2 FQNEAQ (reference sequence). V was shortened by 1 base and J by 3 bases, with 11 bases between the two germline ends. CDR3 residues: CASSLVSSTTDTQYF. The CDR3 DNA reads as TGTGCCAGCAGCTTAGTGAGTAGTACGACAGATACGCAGTATTTT. The variable domain in full, completed from reference TRBV7-9 and TRBJ2-3, reads DTGVSQNPRHKITKRGQNVTFRCDPISEHNRLYWYRQTLGQGPEFLTYFQNEAQLEKSRLLSDRFSAERPKGSFSTLEIQRTEQGDSAMYLCASSLVSSTTDTQYFGPGTRLTVL.

The chain couples TRBV19 to TRBJ2-5, with 8 positions matching TRBD1. Germline CDR1 is LNHDA and CDR2 is SQIVND (reference sequence). CDR3 length: 14 residues. The V and J ends lost 6 bases and 5 bases, in that order; junction bases with no gene match: 8. The CDR3 DNA is TGTGCCAGTAGCAGGACAGGGTCAGGCGAGACCCAGTACTTC. Translating gives CASSRTGSGETQYF.

This chain links TRBV5-1 with TRBJ2-5; TRBD2 agrees at 9 bases. V lost 0 bases, J lost 4 bases, and 10 bases stayed unmatched. This CDR3 is 17 amino acids long. The V gene's germline CDR1 is SGHRS and CDR2 YFSETQ. The chain's CDR3 is CASSLALERGAPETQYF. For the CDR3, the DNA is TGCGCCAGCAGCTTGGCCTTGGAGCGGGGGGCCCCAGAGACCCAGTACTTC.

The V and J genes are TRBV30 and TRBJ1-6; 7 bases line up with TRBD1. The CDR3 consists of 15 residues. The ends lost 4 bases at V and 6 bases at J; junction bases unmatched: 9. Germline V gives CDR1 GTSNPN, CDR2 SVGIG (reference sequence). This CDR3 is CAWTSETGPNSPLHF. DNA for the CDR3: TGTGCCTGGACCAGCGAGACAGGGCCTAATTCACCCCTCCACTTT.

J is TRBJ2-1 and V is TRBV19, with D possibly TRBD2 on 6 matching bases. CDR1 LNHDA and CDR2 SQIVND come from the germline V gene (reference sequence). V gave up 3 bases and J gave up 0 bases, with 6 bases separating them. The length of the CDR3 is 14 residues. The CDR3 protein is CASSIGSSYNEQFF. The CDR3 nucleotides are TGTGCCAGTAGTATCGGGAGCTCCTACAATGAGCAGTTCTTC.